Listed here is a single T cell receptor (beta chain). Its antigen is undetermined. The data derive from a study of somatic mutations in cytotoxic T cells in rheumatoid arthritis. Study observations and caveats: Age-matched healthy controls and rheumatoid arthritis patients had CD8+ T-cell clonality that did not differ significantly.

Clones were read by immunoSEQ multiplex PCR, and TCRdb kept only the in-frame ones, dropping some. The table shows about 18,000 clones, with just under 85% occurring only once. This CDR3 region has 16 residues. CDR1 SGHNT and CDR2 YYREEE come from the germline V gene (reference sequence). V was clipped by 1 base and J by 7 bases; unmatched bases: 9. This chain joins TRBV5-4 and TRBJ2-1, with 9 bases matching TRBD2. This TCR came from an adult with rheumatoid arthritis. The sequencing sample was made of CD8+ T cells sorted from blood. The CDR3 spells CASSLLLAGARNEQFF. In DNA, the CDR3 is TGTGCCAGCAGCTTGTTATTAGCGGGAGCGAGGAATGAGCAGTTCTTC.